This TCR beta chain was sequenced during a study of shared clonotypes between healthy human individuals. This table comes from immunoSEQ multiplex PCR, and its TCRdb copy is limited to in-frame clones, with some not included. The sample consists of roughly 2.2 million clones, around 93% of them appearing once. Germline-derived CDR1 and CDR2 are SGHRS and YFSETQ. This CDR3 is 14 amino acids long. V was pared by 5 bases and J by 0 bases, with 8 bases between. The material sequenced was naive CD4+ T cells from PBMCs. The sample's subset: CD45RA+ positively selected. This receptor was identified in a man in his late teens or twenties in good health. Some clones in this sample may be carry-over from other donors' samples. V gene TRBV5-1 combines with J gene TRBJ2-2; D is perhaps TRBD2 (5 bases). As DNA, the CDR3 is TGCGCCAGCAGGAGGGAGCCGAACACCGGGGAGCTGTTTTTT. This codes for CASRREPNTGELFF.